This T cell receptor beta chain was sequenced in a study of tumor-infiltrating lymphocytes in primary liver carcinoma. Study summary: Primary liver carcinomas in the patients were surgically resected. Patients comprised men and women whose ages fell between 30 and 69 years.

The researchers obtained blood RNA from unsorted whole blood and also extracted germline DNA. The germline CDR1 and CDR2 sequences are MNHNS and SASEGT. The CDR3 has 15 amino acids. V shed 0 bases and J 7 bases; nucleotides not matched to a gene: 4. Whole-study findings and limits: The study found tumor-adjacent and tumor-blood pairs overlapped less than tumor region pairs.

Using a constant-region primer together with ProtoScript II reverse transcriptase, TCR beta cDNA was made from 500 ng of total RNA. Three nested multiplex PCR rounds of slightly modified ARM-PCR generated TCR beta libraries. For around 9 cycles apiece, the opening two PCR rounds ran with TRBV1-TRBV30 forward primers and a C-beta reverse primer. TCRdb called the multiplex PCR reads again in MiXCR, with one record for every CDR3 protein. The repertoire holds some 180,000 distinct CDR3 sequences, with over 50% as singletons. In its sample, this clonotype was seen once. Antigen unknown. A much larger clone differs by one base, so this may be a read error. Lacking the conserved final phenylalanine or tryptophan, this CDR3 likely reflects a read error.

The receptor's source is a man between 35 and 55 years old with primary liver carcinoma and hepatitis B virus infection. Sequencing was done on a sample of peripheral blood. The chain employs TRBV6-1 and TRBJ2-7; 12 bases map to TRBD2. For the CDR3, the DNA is TGTGCCAGCAGTGAAGCGGCTAGCGGGAGGGGGGAGCAGTACTAC. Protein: CASSEAASGRGEQYY.